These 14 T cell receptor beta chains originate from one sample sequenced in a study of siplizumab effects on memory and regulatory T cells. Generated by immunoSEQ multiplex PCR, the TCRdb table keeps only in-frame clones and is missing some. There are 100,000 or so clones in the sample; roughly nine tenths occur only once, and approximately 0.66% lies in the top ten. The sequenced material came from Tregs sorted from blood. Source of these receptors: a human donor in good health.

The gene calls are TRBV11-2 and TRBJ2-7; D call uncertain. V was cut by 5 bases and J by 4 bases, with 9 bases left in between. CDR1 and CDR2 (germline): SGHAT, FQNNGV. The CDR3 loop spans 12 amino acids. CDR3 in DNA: TGTGCCAGCAGCAGACTTGGTTACGAGCAGTACTTC. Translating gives CASSRLGYEQYF.

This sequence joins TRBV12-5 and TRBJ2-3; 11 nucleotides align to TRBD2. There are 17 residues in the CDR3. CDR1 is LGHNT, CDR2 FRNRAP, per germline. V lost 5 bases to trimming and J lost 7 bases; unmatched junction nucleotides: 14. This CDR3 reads CASGQPERLAGTHTQYF. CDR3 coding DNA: TGTGCTAGTGGTCAGCCCGAAAGACTAGCGGGAACTCATACGCAGTATTTT.

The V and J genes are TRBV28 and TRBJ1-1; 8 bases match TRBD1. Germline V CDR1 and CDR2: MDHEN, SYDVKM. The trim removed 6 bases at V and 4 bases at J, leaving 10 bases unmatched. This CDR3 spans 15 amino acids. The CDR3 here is CASRPGGADSTEAFF. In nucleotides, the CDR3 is TGTGCCAGCAGACCAGGGGGCGCGGATAGCACTGAAGCTTTCTTT. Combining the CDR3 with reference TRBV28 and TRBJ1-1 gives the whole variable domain DVKVTQSSRYLVKRTGEKVFLECVQDMDHENMFWYRQDPGLGLRLIYFSYDVKMKEKGDIPEGYSVSREKKERFSLILESASTNQTSMYLCASRPGGADSTEAFFGQGTRLTVV.

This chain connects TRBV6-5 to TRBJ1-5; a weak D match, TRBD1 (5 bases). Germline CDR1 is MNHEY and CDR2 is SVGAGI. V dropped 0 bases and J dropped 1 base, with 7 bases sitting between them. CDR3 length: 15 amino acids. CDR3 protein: CASSYSQGSNQPQHF. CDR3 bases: TGTGCCAGCAGTTACTCCCAGGGCAGCAATCAGCCCCAGCATTTT.

The CDR3 protein is CSVGRQGAGEQYF. Written as DNA, the CDR3 is TGCAGCGTTGGGCGACAGGGGGCGGGCGAGCAGTACTTC. The V and J genes are TRBV29-1 and TRBJ2-7; 10 nucleotides match TRBD1. Germline V gene sequence: CDR1 SQVTM, CDR2 ANQGSEA. The CDR3 contains 13 residues. V lost 4 bases, J lost 6 bases, and 6 bases stayed unmatched.

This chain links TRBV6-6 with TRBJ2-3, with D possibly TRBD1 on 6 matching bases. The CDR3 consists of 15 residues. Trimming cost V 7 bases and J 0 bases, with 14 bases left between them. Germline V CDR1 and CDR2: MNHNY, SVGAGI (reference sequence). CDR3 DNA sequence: TGTGCCAGCATCTTCGACAGGTACAGCACAGATACGCAGTATTTT. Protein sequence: CASIFDRYSTDTQYF.

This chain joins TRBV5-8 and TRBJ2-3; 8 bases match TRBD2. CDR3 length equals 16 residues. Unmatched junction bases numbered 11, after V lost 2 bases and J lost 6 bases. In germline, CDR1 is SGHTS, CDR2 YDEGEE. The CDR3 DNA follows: TGTGCCAGCAGCTTTTATAGCGGGACGGGTGTGGATACGCAGTATTTT. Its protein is CASSFYSGTGVDTQYF.

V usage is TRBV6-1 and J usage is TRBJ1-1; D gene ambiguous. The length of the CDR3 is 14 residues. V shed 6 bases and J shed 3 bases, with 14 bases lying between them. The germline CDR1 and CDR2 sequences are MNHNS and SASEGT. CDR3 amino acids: CASSPLGGYTEAFF. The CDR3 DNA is TGTGCCAGCAGCCCCCTTGGAGGATACACTGAAGCTTTCTTT.

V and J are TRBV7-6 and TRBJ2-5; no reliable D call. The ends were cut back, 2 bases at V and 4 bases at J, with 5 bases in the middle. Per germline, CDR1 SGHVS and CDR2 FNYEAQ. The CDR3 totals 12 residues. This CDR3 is CASSLRIETQYF. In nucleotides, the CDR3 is TGTGCCAGCAGCTTAAGGATAGAGACCCAGTACTTC.

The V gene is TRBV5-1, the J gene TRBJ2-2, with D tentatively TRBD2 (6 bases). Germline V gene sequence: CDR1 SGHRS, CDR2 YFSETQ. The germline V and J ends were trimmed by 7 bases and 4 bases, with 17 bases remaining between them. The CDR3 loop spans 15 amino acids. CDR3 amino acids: CASERTTPSTGELFF. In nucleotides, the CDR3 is TGCGCCAGCGAAAGGACTACCCCCAGCACCGGGGAGCTGTTTTTT.

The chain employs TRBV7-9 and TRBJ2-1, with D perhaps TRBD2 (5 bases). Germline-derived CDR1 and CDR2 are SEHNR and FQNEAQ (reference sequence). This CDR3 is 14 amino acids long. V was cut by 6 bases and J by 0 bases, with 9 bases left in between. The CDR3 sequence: CASSRGSSYNEQFF. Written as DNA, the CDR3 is TGTGCCAGCAGTCGGGGTAGCTCCTACAATGAGCAGTTCTTC.

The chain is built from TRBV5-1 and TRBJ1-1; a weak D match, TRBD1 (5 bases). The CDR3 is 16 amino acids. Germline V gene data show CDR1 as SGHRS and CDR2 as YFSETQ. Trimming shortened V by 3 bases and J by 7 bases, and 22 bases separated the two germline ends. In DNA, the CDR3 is TGCGCCAGCAGCTCCTATGCCGGGGGACTGAGTAGTGAAGCTTTCTTT. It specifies CASSSYAGGLSSEAFF.

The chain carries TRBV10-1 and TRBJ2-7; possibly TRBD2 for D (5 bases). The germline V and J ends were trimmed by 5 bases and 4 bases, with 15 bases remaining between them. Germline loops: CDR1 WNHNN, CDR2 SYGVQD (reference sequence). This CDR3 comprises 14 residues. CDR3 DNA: TGCGCCAGCAGTTATCAGGACTTCTCTTACGAGCAGTACTTC. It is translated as CASSYQDFSYEQYF.

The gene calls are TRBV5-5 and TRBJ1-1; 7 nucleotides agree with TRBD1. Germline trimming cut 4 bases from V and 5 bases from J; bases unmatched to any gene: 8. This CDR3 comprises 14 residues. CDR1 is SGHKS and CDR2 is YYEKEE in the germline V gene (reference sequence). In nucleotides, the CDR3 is TGTGCCAGCAGCCAGCCAAACAGGGGAACTGAAGCTTTCTTT. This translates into CASSQPNRGTEAFF.